A selection of T cell receptor beta chains follows, all from one sample in a study of T-cell reconstitution after alpha-beta-depleted transplantation in children. TCRdb analysed the PCR reads with MiXCR anew, one entry per CDR3 protein. Among about 7,200 distinct CDR3 sequences listed, roughly 5% were seen once. The material sequenced was PBMCs, mostly from graft donor cells, taken 180 days after TCRalphabeta/CD19-depleted stem cell transplant. These receptors were taken from a child younger than two who had a stem cell transplant for acute myeloid leukemia, so the T cells may come from the graft donor. Both conserved end residues are part of each CDR3. Each record gives: D gene, J gene, clone size, V gene, CDR3 DNA, CDR3 protein. D genes are given only for firm matches. The size of a clone is reported for some rows only, either as once, few or many, or as a class for expanded clones.

TRBD1 TRBJ2-7 many TRBV5-1 TGCGCCAGCAGCTTATCCGGGACAGGGTTGGGGGAGCAGTACTTC CASSLSGTGLGEQYF
TRBD1 TRBJ1-2 many TRBV7-9 TGTGCCAGCAGCCCACAGGGGACAGACAACCATGGCTACACCTTC CASSPQGTDNHGYTF
. TRBJ1-2 medium-sized TRBV7-2 TGTGCCAGCAGCTTAAAGGGCTCAGGACTGAGCTACACCTTC CASSLKGSGLSYTF
TRBD1 TRBJ1-2 many TRBV28 TGTGCCAGCAGTAAAGACAGGGAATATGGCTACACCTTC CASSKDREYGYTF
. TRBJ1-3 many TRBV9 TGTGCCAGCAGCGGAGGGTCTGGAAACACCATATATTTT CASSGGSGNTIYF
TRBD2 TRBJ2-1 many TRBV4-3 TGCGCCAGCAGCCAAGTCCTAGCGGAACGTGGTGAGCAGTTCTTC CASSQVLAERGEQFF
. TRBJ2-7 many TRBV20-1 TGCAGTGCTACCCATAGCGGAGGAGTCTACGAGCAGTACTTC CSATHSGGVYEQYF
. TRBJ2-7 many TRBV7-9 TGTGCCAGCAGCTTCTGGACAAACGGGCCCCCAACTCTCGAGCAGTACTTC CASSFWTNGPPTLEQYF
. TRBJ2-1 many TRBV15 TGTGCCACCAGCAGGCCTGGACGCAGCCGAGGGGCTTCCTACAATGAGCAGTTCTTC CATSRPGRSRGASYNEQFF
. TRBJ2-4 large TRBV28 TGTGCCAGCAGTGAGACAGGTCCTCTAGCCAAAAACATTCAGTACTTC CASSETGPLAKNIQYF
TRBD1 TRBJ2-2 many TRBV10-3 TGTGCCATCACCGGACAGGGCCTGAACACCGGGGAGCTGTTTTTT CAITGQGLNTGELFF
. TRBJ2-1 medium-sized TRBV20-1 TGCAGTGCTAGACCCAGGGGCCTCAGCGACAATGAGCAGTTCTTC CSARPRGLSDNEQFF
. TRBJ1-3 many TRBV28 TGTGCCAGCAGCCGCACGGGGGCAGGTGGAAACACCATATATTTT CASSRTGAGGNTIYF
TRBD2 TRBJ2-1 many TRBV5-1 TGCGCCAGCAGCTTGATTAGCGGGAGATGTATACGGAAGCTATACAATGAGCAGTTCTTC CASSLISGRCIRKLYNEQFF
. TRBJ2-6 medium-sized TRBV28 TGTGCCAGCAGTCCGTTTCTGGGCAGGCAGGATGGGTCTGGGGCCAACGTCCTGACTTTC CASSPFLGRQDGSGANVLTF
. TRBJ2-3 many TRBV4-1 TGCGCCAGCAGCCAAGCCGACACAAGCACAGATACGCAGTATTTT CASSQADTSTDTQYF
TRBD1 TRBJ1-5 many TRBV24-1 TGTGCCACCAATGAGGGGGCGGATAATCAGCCCCAGCATTTT CATNEGADNQPQHF
. TRBJ2-7 many TRBV18 TGTGCCAGCTCACCACAGGGCCCCTCTGTCTACGAGCAGTACTTC CASSPQGPSVYEQYF
. TRBJ2-3 many TRBV9 TGTGCCAGCAGCGTAGCTAAAAGAGATACGCAGTATTTT CASSVAKRDTQYF
TRBD2 TRBJ2-3 many TRBV7-3 TGTGCCAGCAGCTTGGAGGGAGGGACAGATACGCAGTATTTT CASSLEGGTDTQYF
TRBD2 TRBJ2-5 many TRBV12-3/TRBV12-4 TGTGCCAGCAAAAGGACTAGCGGGCTTACAGAGACCCAGTACTTC CASKRTSGLTETQYF
. TRBJ2-2 many TRBV28 TGTGCCAGCAGCCCCGGACCGCTCACCGGGGAGCTGTTTTTT CASSPGPLTGELFF
. TRBJ1-1 many TRBV28 TGTGCCAGCCTCTCGGGGCACACTGAAGCTTTCTTT CASLSGHTEAFF
. TRBJ2-3 medium-sized TRBV15 TGTGCCACCAGCATAAGAACAGATACGCAGTATTTT CATSIRTDTQYF
. TRBJ2-3 many TRBV7-2 TGTGCCAGCAGCTTAGGGCGAGGGGGAGGCGGCACAGATACGCAGTATTTT CASSLGRGGGGTDTQYF
. TRBJ1-3 . TRBV10-3 TGTGCCATCAGTGAGACAGCTGGAAACACCATATATTTT CAISETAGNTIYF
. TRBJ2-7 . TRBV2 TGTGCCAGCAGTGAAACATTTTCAAAGCAGTACTTC CASSETFSKQYF
TRBD2 TRBJ2-1 many TRBV7-9 TGTGCCAGCAGCCCCGGACTAGCGGGAGGGGTCAATGAGCAGTTCTTC CASSPGLAGGVNEQFF
. TRBJ2-3 . TRBV28 TGTGCCAGGAGCCCCAGGGTCAGGACTGCAGATACGCAGTATTTT CARSPRVRTADTQYF
. TRBJ2-1 . TRBV30 TGTGCCTGGAGTCGGGGCGGTCACTCCAATGAGCAGTTCTTC CAWSRGGHSNEQFF
. TRBJ2-1 many TRBV6-5 TGTGCCAGCAGTTACACCCCGGATACCTACAATGAGCAGTTCTTC CASSYTPDTYNEQFF
. TRBJ2-7 many TRBV20-1 TGCAGTGCTAGAGATCACCAAGGAGTTCAGGAGCAGTACTTC CSARDHQGVQEQYF
. TRBJ2-3 few TRBV21-1 TGTGCCAGCAGCACCGGGACAGAATTTGATACGCAGTATTTT CASSTGTEFDTQYF
. TRBJ2-5 many TRBV24-1 TGTGCCACCGCGGAAATAGGCCAAGAGACCCAGTACTTC CATAEIGQETQYF
. TRBJ1-2 many TRBV7-9 TGTGCCAGCAGCTTATTTTGGGGGAGACAGGATGGCTACACCTTC CASSLFWGRQDGYTF
TRBD2 TRBJ2-1 medium-sized TRBV20-1 TGCAGTGCTAACCCCGGGACTAGCGGATCCAATGAGCAGTTCTTC CSANPGTSGSNEQFF
TRBD1 TRBJ2-1 many TRBV5-5 TGTGCCAGCAGCTTGGGACAGGGGACCTACAATGAGCAGTTCTTC CASSLGQGTYNEQFF
. TRBJ2-5 many TRBV5-1 TGCGCCAGCAGCTCCAGACAAGAGACCCAGTACTTC CASSSRQETQYF
TRBD1 TRBJ2-1 many TRBV12-3/TRBV12-4 TGTGCCAGCAGTCGGACAGGGGATCCCTACAATGAGCAGTTCTTC CASSRTGDPYNEQFF
TRBD1 TRBJ2-7 many TRBV6-5 TGTGCCAGCAGGGGGCGACAGGGTCTTTCCTACGAGCAGTACTTC CASRGRQGLSYEQYF
. TRBJ1-2 many TRBV9 TGTGCCAGCAGCGGAGGACTCTCGAACTATGGCTACACCTTC CASSGGLSNYGYTF
TRBD1 TRBJ1-1 many TRBV7-9 TGTGCCAGCAGCGTAAAAAAAACAGGGGGCTCGAACACTGAAGCTTTCTTT CASSVKKTGGSNTEAFF
. TRBJ1-2 many TRBV28 TGTGCCAGCAGTTTAAGCAGCGCCTATGGCTACACCTTC CASSLSSAYGYTF
. TRBJ2-5 many TRBV28 TGTGCCAGCAGTATCGAGGAGACCCAGTACTTC CASSIEETQYF
. TRBJ1-1 many TRBV28 TGTGCCAGCAGTTCGTATTCTGAAGCTTTCTTT CASSSYSEAFF
. TRBJ2-7 . TRBV7-8 TGTGCCAGCAAAGGGCAGGGAGGTGGCGAGCAGTACTTC CASKGQGGGEQYF
. TRBJ1-5 many TRBV28 TGTGCCAGCAGTATTGGGGATCTTCATCAGCCCCAGCATTTT CASSIGDLHQPQHF
. TRBJ2-7 many TRBV2 TGTGCCAGCAGTGATAGGGACTCACTCGGGTACGAGCAGTACTTC CASSDRDSLGYEQYF
. TRBJ1-1 many TRBV28 TGTGCCAGCAGTTTTATTAGGGCTGAAGCTTTCTTT CASSFIRAEAFF